Listed here are 24 T cell receptor beta chains from one sample, sequenced in a study of T cell responses to AZD1222 COVID-19 vaccine. The method was immunoSEQ multiplex PCR; TCRdb's version includes in-frame clones alone and lacks a portion of them. The sample has about 100,000 clones; 85% to 90% are singletons. The input for sequencing was peripheral blood, taken on day 0 of AZD1222 vaccination. The receptors derive from an adult in good health.

The chain is built from TRBV19 and TRBJ2-3; D is undetermined. Germline values: CDR1 LNHDA, CDR2 SQIVND (reference sequence). This CDR3 has 12 amino acids. Trimming removed 5 bases at V and 2 bases at J, with 5 bases between. CDR3 region: CASSAPTDTQYF. In DNA form, the CDR3 reads TGTGCCAGTAGTGCCCCCACAGATACGCAGTATTTT.

This chain uses TRBV6-4 with TRBJ1-5; no clear D. V gave up 0 bases and J gave up 11 bases, with 17 bases separating them. Germline CDR1 reads MRHNA; CDR2 reads SNTAGT. The CDR3 contains 15 residues. Here the CDR3 reads CASSDSLEISMAQHF. The CDR3 region has the DNA TGTGCCAGCAGTGACTCGCTGGAGATCTCAATGGCCCAGCATTTT.

The chain links TRBV4-1 to TRBJ1-3, with a possible D match to TRBD1 (6 bases). The V gene's germline CDR1 is MGHRA and CDR2 YSYEKL. Trimming took off 4 bases at V and 2 bases at J, with 9 bases between the two ends. The CDR3 totals 14 residues. DNA of the CDR3: TGCGCCAGCAGCCGAAGACAGGCTGGAAACACCATATATTTT. The encoded protein is CASSRRQAGNTIYF.

V is TRBV19 and J is TRBJ1-6, with D perhaps matching TRBD1 (5 bases). The germline V gene encodes CDR1 LNHDA and CDR2 SQIVND (reference sequence). Trimming removed 6 bases at V and 8 bases at J, with 17 bases between. The CDR3 consists of 15 residues. The CDR3: CASRDGTSGDSPLHF. The CDR3 nucleotides are TGTGCCAGTAGGGATGGGACGTCGGGCGATTCACCCCTCCACTTT.

The rearrangement uses TRBV2 and TRBJ1-2, with TRBD1 identical over 8 bases. The V and J ends lost 8 bases and 0 bases, in that order; junction bases with no gene match: 5. The CDR3 totals 14 residues. The germline gives CDR1 SNHLY, CDR2 FYNNEI. As DNA, the CDR3 is TGTGCCAGCCGGACGGGACAGGCTAACTATGGCTACACCTTC. This sequence encodes CASRTGQANYGYTF.

This rearrangement joins TRBV6-2 or TRBV6-3 to TRBJ1-2; 7 bases are shared with TRBD1. The V and J ends lost 5 bases and 9 bases, in that order; junction bases with no gene match: 6. Germline CDR1 reads MNHEY; CDR2 reads SVGEGT. The CDR3 runs to 12 residues. CDR3: CASSRWTGSYTF. DNA of the CDR3: TGTGCCAGCAGTCGTTGGACAGGCAGCTACACCTTC.

This clone was observed a single time. The chain has TRBV7-9 and TRBJ2-2; 8 bases fit TRBD1. This CDR3 is 16 amino acids long. Trimming took 5 bases from V and 4 from J; bases not matched to a gene: 9. Per the germline V gene, CDR1 is SEHNR and CDR2 is FQNEAQ (reference sequence). CDR3 protein: CASSPKRQGTTGELFF. Here the CDR3 DNA reads TGTGCCAGCAGCCCAAAGAGACAGGGGACCACCGGGGAGCTGTTTTTT.

V gene TRBV25-1 combines with J gene TRBJ1-1; no clear D. Germline V gene sequence: CDR1 MGHDK, CDR2 SYGVNS. V was shortened by 7 bases and J by 1 base, with 10 bases between the two germline ends. The CDR3 spans 13 residues. This CDR3 reads CASTLGGNTEAFF. Here the CDR3 DNA reads TGTGCCAGCACCTTAGGCGGGAACACTGAAGCTTTCTTT. The variable domain in full, with the rest retrieved from reference TRBV25-1 and TRBJ1-1, is EADIYQTPRYLVIGTGKKITLECSQTMGHDKMYWYQQDPGMELHLIHYSYGVNSTEKGDLSSESTVSRIRTEHFPLTLESARPSHTSQYLCASTLGGNTEAFFGQGTRLTVV.

The chain links TRBV27 to TRBJ1-2, with D perhaps TRBD1 (6 bases). Trimming removed 8 bases from V and 1 base from J, with 17 bases in between. Germline V gene data show CDR1 as MNHEY and CDR2 as SMNVEV (reference sequence). CDR3 length: 15 amino acids. The CDR3 reads CASSHRTDFNYGYTF. Written as DNA, the CDR3 is TGTGCCAGCTCCCACCGGACAGACTTTAACTATGGCTACACCTTC.

The chain's CDR3 is CASSPLQNTGELFF. CDR3 bases: TGCGCCAGCAGCCCCCTACAGAACACCGGGGAGCTGTTTTTT. The chain recombines TRBV5-1 with TRBJ2-2; no clear D gene. The CDR3 is made up of 14 amino acids. Germline V gene data show CDR1 as SGHRS and CDR2 as YFSETQ. Trimming shortened V by 4 bases and J by 1 base, and 8 bases separated the two germline ends.

The gene calls are TRBV9 and TRBJ2-5, with 12 positions matching TRBD2. The CDR3 runs to 18 residues. Per germline, CDR1 SGDLS and CDR2 YYNGEE. V dropped 0 bases and J dropped 0; count of bases not matched to a gene: 6. CDR3 residues: CASSVGASGGANQETQYF. Here the CDR3 DNA reads TGTGCCAGCAGCGTAGGGGCTAGCGGGGGGGCAAACCAAGAGACCCAGTACTTC.

The V gene is TRBV18, the J gene TRBJ1-2, with D hard to call. The CDR3 is made up of 12 amino acids. The V end lost 6 bases, the J end lost 5 bases, and 10 bases lay between the germline ends. Germline V gene sequence: CDR1 KGHSH, CDR2 LQKENI. CDR3 bases: TGTGCCAGCTCTGGGGATAGGTATGGCTACACCTTC. It codes for CASSGDRYGYTF.

This chain connects TRBV4-1 to TRBJ1-2; perhaps TRBD1 as D (6 bases). This CDR3 comprises 15 residues. CDR1 is MGHRA, CDR2 YSYEKL, per germline. V was pared by 4 bases and J by 0 bases, with 12 bases between. The CDR3 protein is CASSPVGGPNYGYTF. In DNA form, the CDR3 reads TGCGCCAGCAGCCCCGTAGGGGGTCCTAACTATGGCTACACCTTC.

The J gene is TRBJ1-1, the V gene TRBV18; TRBD1 is a possible D gene (5 bases). This CDR3 comprises 17 residues. Germline V CDR1 and CDR2: KGHSH, LQKENI. The germline V and J ends were trimmed by 3 bases and 1 base, with 18 bases remaining between them. The CDR3 reads CASSPLTGGAGNTEAFF. CDR3 coding DNA: TGTGCCAGCTCACCCCTAACGGGAGGGGCCGGGAACACTGAAGCTTTCTTT.

This clone was detected once. The chain employs TRBV5-5 and TRBJ2-5; D gene uncertain. The CDR3 runs 14 residues. The germline gives CDR1 SGHKS, CDR2 YYEKEE (reference sequence). V was pared by 3 bases and J by 5 bases, with 14 bases between. CDR3 coding DNA: TGTGCCAGCAGCTCCCTGCCCGAGGTCGAGACCCAGTACTTC. Its protein is CASSSLPEVETQYF.

The chain is built from TRBV2 and TRBJ1-2; D remains unclear. The CDR3 is made up of 15 amino acids. CDR1 and CDR2 (germline): SNHLY, FYNNEI. V lost 4 bases and J 2 bases, leaving 14 bases between the germline ends. CDR3 protein: CASSGARALNYGYTF. CDR3 coding DNA: TGTGCCAGCAGTGGCGCCCGGGCCTTGAACTATGGCTACACCTTC.

The chain joins TRBV27 to TRBJ2-7, with TRBD1 identical over 9 bases. Germline V gene lookup returns CDR1 MNHEY and CDR2 SMNVEV (reference sequence). This CDR3 has 16 residues. V shed 1 base and J 9 bases; nucleotides not matched to a gene: 13. The CDR3 protein is CASSLYTGQGPGGQYF. In DNA form, the CDR3 reads TGTGCCAGCAGTTTATATACGGGACAGGGACCTGGGGGGCAGTACTTC.

The chain uses TRBV27 and TRBJ2-3; possibly TRBD1 for D (6 bases). This CDR3 has 15 residues. V lost 4 bases to trimming and J lost 5 bases, with 16 bases between them. Germline-derived CDR1 and CDR2 are MNHEY and SMNVEV (reference sequence). CDR3 coding DNA: TGTGCCAGCAGTTATGACAGACGAGGGGGAGATACGCAGTATTTT. Its translation: CASSYDRRGGDTQYF.

V gene TRBV7-9 combines with J gene TRBJ1-1, with D tentatively TRBD1 (5 bases). Per the germline V gene, CDR1 is SEHNR and CDR2 is FQNEAQ (reference sequence). V gave up 5 bases and J gave up 6 bases, with 22 bases separating them. This CDR3 comprises 16 residues. CDR3 coding DNA: TGTGCCAGCAGCCCAAAAGGTGGCAGGGCGAATTCTGAAGCTTTCTTT. Translation gives CASSPKGGRANSEAFF.

This clone is medium-sized. The chain uses TRBV2 and TRBJ2-7; 8 bases map to TRBD1. The V gene's germline CDR1 is SNHLY and CDR2 FYNNEI. The CDR3 length is 13 residues. The ends lost 6 bases at V and 2 bases at J; junction bases unmatched: 3. CDR3 protein: CASSRTGTYEQYF. In DNA form, the CDR3 reads TGTGCCAGCAGCAGGACAGGGACCTACGAGCAGTACTTC.

The V and J genes are TRBV14 and TRBJ1-2; no definite D call. This CDR3 region has 13 residues. Germline assignment: CDR1 SGHDN and CDR2 FVKESK. V lost 4 bases and J 3 bases, leaving 9 bases between the germline ends. The CDR3 here is CASSPGEDYGYTF. In DNA, the CDR3 is TGTGCCAGCAGCCCCGGGGAGGACTATGGCTACACCTTC.

This clone was counted a few times. V is TRBV7-2 and J is TRBJ2-7; D remains unclear. CDR3 length equals 15 residues. Trimming removed 0 bases at V and 3 bases at J, with 12 bases between. Germline assignment: CDR1 SGHTA and CDR2 FQGNSA. In DNA, the CDR3 is TGTGCCAGCAGCTTAGCTAAAGACGGGTACTACGAGCAGTACTTC. This codes for CASSLAKDGYYEQYF.

The rearrangement links TRBV6-5 to TRBJ1-3, with no clear D. V was cut by 5 bases and J by 2 bases, with 13 bases left in between. CDR1 and CDR2 (germline): MNHEY, SVGAGI. The CDR3 runs to 15 residues. The CDR3 DNA follows: TGTGCCAGCAGTCTTAGTAGGGTCCCTGGAAACACCATATATTTT. It is translated as CASSLSRVPGNTIYF.

This chain links TRBV6-5 with TRBJ2-7; 9 nucleotides match TRBD1. Germline loops: CDR1 MNHEY, CDR2 SVGAGI. V gave up 5 bases and J gave up 1 base; unmatched junction bases: 6. This CDR3 has 15 amino acids. In DNA, the CDR3 is TGTGCCAGCAGTAATCCGGGACAGGGATCCTACGAGCAGTACTTC. Translation: CASSNPGQGSYEQYF.